A single T cell receptor (beta chain) is shown here with its context. The sample originates from a study of control samples from healthy donors and cancer patients. The CDR3 is 12 residues long. Trimming stripped 8 bases from V and 0 bases from J, with 4 bases between. CDR1 is LNHDA and CDR2 is SQIVND in the germline V gene (reference sequence). Sequenced by immunoSEQ multiplex PCR; TCRdb stores in-frame clones only, minus some. The data hold around 130,000 clones, with roughly 88% observed a single time. V and J are TRBV19 and TRBJ2-2; D ambiguous. Material: blood. The TCR originated in a man aged 45 to 65 in good health. The CDR3 DNA follows: TGTGCCAGTGAGGCGAACACCGGGGAGCTGTTTTTT. Translation gives CASEANTGELFF.